One sample yielded the 10 T cell receptor beta chains listed below, sequenced in a study of post-analysis software for immune sequencing data. General study results and limits: In patients, TRBV5-6, TRBV5-1 and TRBV20-1 belonged to roughly 5 TRBV segments found more frequently than in controls.

These receptors have no known antigen. TCR beta cDNA libraries included unique molecular identifiers. TCRdb independently ran MiXCR on the PCR reads; one entry per CDR3 protein. The sample consists of hundreds of thousands of distinct CDR3 sequences, approximately 50% of them appearing once. Input material: blood. The receptors shown here come from a girl between 5 and 17 years old with multiple sclerosis.

This clonotype was seen just once. The rearrangement links TRBV12-3 or TRBV12-4 to TRBJ2-1; the match to TRBD2 covers 8 bases. CDR3 length: 17 amino acids. The junction had 15 bases not matched to a gene; V was cut back by 6 bases and J by 5 bases. CDR3 in amino acids: CASRPRGGREADNEQFF. CDR3 in DNA: TGTGCCAGCAGGCCCCGTGGGGGGCGGGAGGCCGACAATGAGCAGTTCTTC.

This chain connects TRBV12-3 or TRBV12-4 to TRBJ2-5; 9 bases align to TRBD2. The CDR3 has 15 residues. V dropped 8 bases and J dropped 5; count of bases not matched to a gene: 12. The CDR3 DNA is TGTGCCAGCTCAAGGCTAGCGGGGAGTTTGGAGACCCAGTACTTC. The encoded protein is CASSRLAGSLETQYF.

The CDR3 region is CASSGTSGLSYNEQFF. CDR3 nucleotides: TGTGCCAGCTCCGGGACGAGCGGGCTATCCTACAATGAGCAGTTCTTC. The V gene is TRBV25-1, the J gene TRBJ2-1, with D possibly being TRBD2 (6 bases). Germline CDR1 is MGHDK and CDR2 is SYGVNS. The CDR3 is 16 residues long. Trimming removed 8 bases at V and 1 base at J, with 18 bases between.

J is TRBJ2-5 and V is TRBV4-1; TRBD2 might be the D (6 bases). The CDR3 totals 15 residues. Trimming removed 0 bases from V and 5 bases from J, with 13 bases in between. The germline V gene has CDR1 MGHRA and CDR2 YSYEKL. CDR3 nucleotide sequence: TGCGCCAGCAGCCAAGATGGAGGGATACGGGAGACCCAGTACTTC. This codes for CASSQDGGIRETQYF.

The rearrangement uses TRBV7-9 and TRBJ2-4; TRBD1 agrees at 7 bases. The DNA end lines up better with TRBJ2-7; the J call may be wrong. The length of the CDR3 is 14 residues. Germline V gene sequence: CDR1 SEHNR, CDR2 FQNEAQ (reference sequence). The CDR3 DNA sequence: TGTGCCAGCAGCTCGTCGGGGACAGTCTCCGAGCAGTACTTC. Translation: CASSSSGTVSEQYF.

Concerning this clonotype itself: The junction shows a germline mismatch at one end, possibly a read error. The rearrangement links TRBV20-1 to TRBJ1-5; D is ambiguous. The CDR3 is made up of 12 amino acids. Per germline, CDR1 DFQATT and CDR2 SNEGSKA (reference sequence). The CDR3 DNA sequence: TGCAGTGCTAGCGCTTCAAATCGGCCCCAGCATTTT. Translated, it gives CSASASNRPQHF.

This clonotype was counted a few times. The V and J genes are TRBV7-3 and TRBJ2-1; 10 bases map to TRBD2. Losses at the gene ends were 8 bases for V and 9 bases for J; bases not matched to a gene: 7. Germline V lookup: CDR1 SGHTA, CDR2 FQGTGA. The CDR3 loop spans 13 amino acids. The CDR3 coding sequence is TGTGCCAGCGCAAGCGGGGGGGCCGTTGAGCAGTTCTTC. Its protein product is CASASGGAVEQFF.

This clonotype has only a few counts. The chain joins TRBV12-3 or TRBV12-4 to TRBJ2-5; 8 bases match TRBD1. J lost 1 base, V lost 5 bases, and 3 bases had no gene match. The CDR3 is made up of 14 amino acids. In nucleotides, the CDR3 is TGTGCCAGCAGTACCGGGACAGGCCAAGAGACCCAGTACTTC. Translating gives CASSTGTGQETQYF.

This clonotype occurred once. This sequence joins TRBV7-9 and TRBJ2-1; TRBD2 is a possible D gene (6 bases). The CDR3 has 16 residues. V lost 2 bases and J lost 2, with 13 bases in between. The germline CDR1 and CDR2 sequences are SEHNR and FQNEAQ (reference sequence). This CDR3 reads CASSLRGRNAYNEQFF. In nucleotides, the CDR3 is TGTGCCAGCAGCTTACGGGGGAGAAACGCCTACAATGAGCAGTTCTTC.

The sample holds many counts of this clonotype. Germline and junction disagree at one end, which may indicate a read error. This chain joins TRBV5-1 and TRBJ2-7; 7 nucleotides match TRBD1. Germline CDR1 reads SGHRS; CDR2 reads YFSETQ. The CDR3 spans 14 residues. The CDR3 reads CASSPRQGAYEQYF. The CDR3 bases are TGTGCCAGCAGCCCCAGGCAGGGGGCCTACGAGCAGTACTTC. Using reference TRBV5-1 and TRBJ2-7 for the parts outside the CDR3, the full variable domain is KAGVTQTPRYLIKTRGQQVTLSCSPISGHRSVSWYQQTPGQGLQFLFEYFSETQRNKGNFPGRFSGRQFSNSRSEMNVSTLELGDSALYLCASSPRQGAYEQYFGPGTRLTVT.